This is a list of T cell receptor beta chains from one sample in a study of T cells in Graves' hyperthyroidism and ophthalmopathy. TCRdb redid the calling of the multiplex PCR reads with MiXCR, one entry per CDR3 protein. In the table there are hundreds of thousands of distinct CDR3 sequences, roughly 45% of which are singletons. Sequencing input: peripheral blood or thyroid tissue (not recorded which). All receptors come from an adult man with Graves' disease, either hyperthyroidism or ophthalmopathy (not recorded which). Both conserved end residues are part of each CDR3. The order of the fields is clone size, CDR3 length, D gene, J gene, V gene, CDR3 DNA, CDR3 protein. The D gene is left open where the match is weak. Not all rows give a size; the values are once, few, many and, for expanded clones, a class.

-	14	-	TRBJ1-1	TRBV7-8	TGTGCCAGCAGCTTAGCGTCGGAGAACACTGAAGCTTTCTTT	CASSLASENTEAFF
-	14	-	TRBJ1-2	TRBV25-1	TGTGCTAGAGACCCGGAGGTCCCGGGATATGGCTACACCTTC	CARDPEVPGYGYTF
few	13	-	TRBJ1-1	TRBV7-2	TGTGCCAGCAGCTTGACCCATGTTACTGAAGCTTTCTTT	CASSLTHVTEAFF
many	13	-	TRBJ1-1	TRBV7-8	TGTGCCAGCAGCTTAAGTGAGGGCACTGAAGCTTTCTTT	CASSLSEGTEAFF
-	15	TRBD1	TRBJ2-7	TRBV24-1	TGTGCCACCAGTCCCGGGACAGGGAAAACCTACGAGCAGTACTTC	CATSPGTGKTYEQYF
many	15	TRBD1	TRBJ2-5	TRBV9	TGTGCCAGCAGCGTCGAGACAGGGGGAGGAGAGACCCAGTACTTC	CASSVETGGGETQYF
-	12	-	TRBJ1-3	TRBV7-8	TGTGCCAGCAGCTTAGGTAGCGACAGACGGTATTTT	CASSLGSDRRYF
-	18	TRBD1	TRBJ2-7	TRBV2	TGTGCCAGCAGAGGGGTCGTCGGACAGGGGGATAGCTCCTACGAGCAGTACTTC	CASRGVVGQGDSSYEQYF
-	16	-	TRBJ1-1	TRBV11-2	TGTGCCAGCTCACCCCGTAAAGGGGCGGTCGGCACTGAAGCTTTCTTT	CASSPRKGAVGTEAFF
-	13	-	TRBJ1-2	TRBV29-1	TGCAGCGTTGAGGGGGATATCGACTATGGCTACACCTTC	CSVEGDIDYGYTF
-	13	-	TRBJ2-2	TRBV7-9	TGTGCCAGCCCGACGAGGGCCACCGGGGAGCTGTTTTTT	CASPTRATGELFF